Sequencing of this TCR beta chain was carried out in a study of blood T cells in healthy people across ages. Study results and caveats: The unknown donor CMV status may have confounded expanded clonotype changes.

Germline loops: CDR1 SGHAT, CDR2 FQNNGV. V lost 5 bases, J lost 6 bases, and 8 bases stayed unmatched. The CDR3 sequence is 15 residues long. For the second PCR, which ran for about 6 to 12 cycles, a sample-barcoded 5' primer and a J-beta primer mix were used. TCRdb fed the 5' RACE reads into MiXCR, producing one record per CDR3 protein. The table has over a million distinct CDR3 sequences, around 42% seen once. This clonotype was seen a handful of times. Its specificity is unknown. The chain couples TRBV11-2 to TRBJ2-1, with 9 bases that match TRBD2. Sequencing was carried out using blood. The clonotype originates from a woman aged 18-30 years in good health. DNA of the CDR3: TGTGCCAGCAGCGGGGCTAGCGGGACATTCAATGAGCAGTTCTTC. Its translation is CASSGASGTFNEQFF.